This entry concerns a single T cell receptor beta chain. This record comes from a study of T cell changes during pregnancy in multiple sclerosis. Produced via immunoSEQ multiplex PCR; TCRdb's table is partial and in-frame only. The table lists approximately 69,000 clones, more than 90% of them singletons, with 2% to 2.5% in the top ten. The receptor was derived from a female donor in good health, enrolled as a control in a pregnancy study. The specimen comprised peripheral blood, sampled in the second trimester of pregnancy.

CDR3 DNA: TGTGCCAGCAGTTGGTCAGGGGGAGAATACGAGCAGTACTTC. This codes for CASSWSGGEYEQYF. The chain links TRBV2 to TRBJ2-7; 7 nucleotides agree with TRBD1. Per the germline V gene, CDR1 is SNHLY and CDR2 is FYNNEI. The junction had 8 bases not matched to a gene; V was cut back by 5 bases and J by 4 bases. The CDR3 is 14 residues long.